This TCR beta chain was identified in a study of blood T cells in healthy people across ages. V lost 1 base, J lost 7 bases, and 6 bases lay in between. CDR1 is SGDLS, CDR2 YYNGEE, per germline. This CDR3 is 13 amino acids long. The authors ran a second PCR of about 6 to 11 cycles using a sample-barcoded 5' primer and a J-beta primer mix. TCRdb analysed the 5' RACE reads with MiXCR anew, one entry per CDR3 protein. The sample holds fewer than 1.5 million distinct CDR3 sequences, approximately 40% seen once. The source is a young woman in good health. The chain has TRBV9 and TRBJ1-6; D is ambiguous. What was sequenced was blood. CDR3 protein: CASSVWGNSPLHF. For the CDR3, the DNA is TGTGCCAGCAGCGTATGGGGAAATTCACCCCTCCACTTT.